This T cell receptor beta chain is from a study of response to subunit inactivated influenza vaccine. TCRdb fed the RT-PCR reads into MiXCR, producing one record per CDR3 protein. The profile shows 500,000 to 550,000 distinct CDR3 sequences, 20% to 25% of them singletons. This CDR3 is built from 15 residues. Germline V gene lookup returns CDR1 DFQATT and CDR2 SNEGSKA (reference sequence). Between the trimmed V and J ends, which lost 2 bases and 7 bases, there was a span of 17 bases. The same sample was also studied in work on T cells expressing NK-cell markers. In that study: Template switching by 5'RACE with UMIs generated the TCR beta cDNA. All TCR beta repertoires analysed originated from sorted CD3+CD56+NKG2C+, CD3+CD56+NKG2C- and CD3+CD56-NKG2C+ T cells. The sorts in several experiments were restricted to alpha-beta TCR T cells by an anti-gamma-delta TCR antibody. Of CD8+ T cells, 1.0-7.0% belonged to dominant NKG2C+ clonotypes in five or six donors.

The chain is built from TRBV20-1 and TRBJ2-2; no clear D gene. The receptor was derived from a man aged 50 or older who received an inactivated influenza vaccine. Sequenced material: CD4+ T cells sorted from PBMCs, taken about 11 days after vaccination. CDR3 sequence: CSARSPTWAHGELFF. CDR3 DNA sequence: TGCAGTGCTAGATCGCCAACATGGGCCCACGGGGAGCTGTTTTTT.